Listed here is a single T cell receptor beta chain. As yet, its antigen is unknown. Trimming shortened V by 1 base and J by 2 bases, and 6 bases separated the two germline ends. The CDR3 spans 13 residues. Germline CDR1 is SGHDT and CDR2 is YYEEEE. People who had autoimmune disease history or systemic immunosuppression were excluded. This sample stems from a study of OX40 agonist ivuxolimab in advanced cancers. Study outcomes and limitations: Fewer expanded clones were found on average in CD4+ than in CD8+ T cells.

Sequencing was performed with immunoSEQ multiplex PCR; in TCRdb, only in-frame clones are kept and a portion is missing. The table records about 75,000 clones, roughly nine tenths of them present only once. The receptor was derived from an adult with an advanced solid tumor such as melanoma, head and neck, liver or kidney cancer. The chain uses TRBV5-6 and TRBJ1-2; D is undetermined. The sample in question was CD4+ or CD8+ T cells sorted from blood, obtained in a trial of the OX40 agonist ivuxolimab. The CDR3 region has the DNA TGTGCCAGCAGCTTGCACGAGAACTATGGCTACACCTTC. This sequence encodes CASSLHENYGYTF.